Shown below are 15 T cell receptor beta chains from a single sample sequenced in a study of circulating CD8 cells and anti-PD-1 response in melanoma. Sorting of live CD3+CD8+TCRalphabeta+ cells by PD-1 and/or TIGIT gave four subsets. The QIAseq Immune Repertoire TCR panel built the libraries from around 15 ng of total RNA. TCRdb passed the reads through MiXCR, listing each CDR3 protein once. The data hold approximately 1,000 distinct CDR3 sequences, with roughly 10% observed a single time. The sample was CD8+ T cells from PBMCs, taken at baseline or after one month of anti-PD-1 therapy (not recorded which). The receptors derive from a human donor with melanoma.

The table lists this clonotype with a few counts. The chain employs TRBV13 and TRBJ2-7; the D gene could be TRBD1 or TRBD2 (5 bases each). CDR1 PRHDT and CDR2 FYEKMQ come from the germline V gene (reference sequence). The CDR3 runs 13 residues. Trimming took 6 bases from V and 4 from J, leaving 13 bases between them. In DNA form, the CDR3 reads TGTGCCAGCAGACTGGGACCCGGATACGAGCAGTACTTC. Its protein product is CASRLGPGYEQYF.

Only a few counts were recorded for this clonotype. Possible read error: a much larger clone is one base away. No conserved phenylalanine or tryptophan is present at the end of the CDR3, so a read error is the likely explanation. The chain combines TRBV9 with TRBJ2-1; a possible D gene is TRBD2 (6 bases). This CDR3 spans 14 amino acids. The V end lost 3 bases, the J end lost 8 bases, and 15 bases lay between the germline ends. Germline loops: CDR1 SGDLS, CDR2 YYNGEE. The CDR3 loop reads CASSGLGGNDEQFS. The CDR3 region has the DNA TGTGCCAGCAGCGGACTAGGAGGGAACGATGAGCAGTTCTCC.

In its sample, this clonotype is medium-sized. The J gene is TRBJ1-1, the V gene TRBV19; TRBD1 is a possible D gene (5 bases). This CDR3 comprises 14 residues. Trimming shortened V by 3 bases and J by 2 bases, and 10 bases separated the two germline ends. Germline assignment: CDR1 LNHDA and CDR2 SQIVND (reference sequence). CDR3 in amino acids: CASSIGGSNTEAFF. CDR3 coding DNA: TGTGCCAGTAGTATCGGGGGTTCCAACACTGAAGCTTTCTTT.

This chain uses TRBV19 with TRBJ1-1; D is possibly TRBD1 (6 bases). V was cut by 5 bases and J by 11 bases, with 12 bases left in between. Germline V CDR1 and CDR2: LNHDA, SQIVND (reference sequence). This CDR3 spans 11 amino acids. The CDR3, as DNA: TGTGCCAGTAGTGAGGGGGTGTTTGCTTTCTTT. It specifies CASSEGVFAFF. The entire variable domain, with the rest obtained from reference TRBV19 and TRBJ1-1, is as follows: DGGITQSPKYLFRKEGQNVTLSCEQNLNHDAMYWYRQDPGQGLRLIYYSQIVNDFQKGDIAEGYSVSREKKESFPLTVTSAQKNPTAFYLCASSEGVFAFFGQGTRLTVV.

By share of the sample, this clonotype is medium-sized. V and J are TRBV27 and TRBJ1-5; D uncertain. Germline V CDR1 and CDR2: MNHEY, SMNVEV (reference sequence). The germline V and J ends were trimmed by 2 bases and 4 bases, with 12 bases remaining between them. CDR3 size: 15 residues. CDR3 DNA: TGTGCCAGCAGTTTACTTTCAGGATGGAATCAGCCCCAGCATTTT. Translation gives CASSLLSGWNQPQHF.

By sample fraction, this clonotype is large. The chain recombines TRBV20-1 with TRBJ2-5; tentative D call: TRBD1 (5 bases). Trimming pared 1 base from V and 5 bases from J, leaving 23 bases between. Germline CDR1 DFQATT, CDR2 SNEGSKA (reference sequence). The CDR3 covers 17 residues. The CDR3 protein is CSARVGPVGPGVETQYF. DNA for the CDR3: TGCAGTGCTAGAGTAGGCCCCGTGGGGCCCGGAGTGGAGACCCAGTACTTC.

By share, this clonotype counts as medium-sized (0.01 to 0.1%). The chain has TRBV19 and TRBJ2-1, with TRBD2 matching over 9 bases. The germline CDR1 and CDR2 sequences are LNHDA and SQIVND (reference sequence). With 1 base clipped from V and 2 bases from J, the junction kept 0 bases outside the gene matches. This CDR3 is 15 amino acids long. The CDR3 nucleotides are TGTGCCAGTAGTATAGTAGCGGGGGCCTACAATGAGCAGTTCTTC. It yields the protein CASSIVAGAYNEQFF. Drawing the rest from reference TRBV19 and TRBJ2-1, the complete variable domain is DGGITQSPKYLFRKEGQNVTLSCEQNLNHDAMYWYRQDPGQGLRLIYYSQIVNDFQKGDIAEGYSVSREKKESFPLTVTSAQKNPTAFYLCASSIVAGAYNEQFFGPGTRLTVL.

This clonotype is deemed medium-sized. The rearrangement uses TRBV7-2 and TRBJ2-7; 10 bases map to TRBD1. CDR1 SGHTA and CDR2 FQGNSA come from the germline V gene. The CDR3 runs to 15 residues. Unmatched junction bases numbered 6, after V lost 3 bases and J lost 4 bases. CDR3: CASSLWGQGIYEQYF. DNA of the CDR3: TGTGCCAGCAGCTTGTGGGGACAGGGGATTTACGAGCAGTACTTC. The whole variable domain, remainder taken from reference TRBV7-2 and TRBJ2-7, is GAGVSQSPSNKVTEKGKDVELRCDPISGHTALYWYRQSLGQGLEFLIYFQGNSAPDKSGLPSDRFSAERTGGSVSTLTIQRTQQEDSAVYLCASSLWGQGIYEQYFGPGTRLTVT.

Regarding this clonotype: A read error may explain this, as a much larger clone is one base away. The chain has TRBV20-1 and TRBJ1-2; TRBD1 is a possible D gene (6 bases). Per germline, CDR1 DFQATT and CDR2 SNEGSKA (reference sequence). The CDR3 totals 13 residues. V was shortened by 1 base and J by 4 bases, with 10 bases between the two germline ends. The CDR3 nucleotides read TGCAGTGCTAGAGGGACAGACATCTATGGCTACACCTTC. Translated, it gives CSARGTDIYGYTF.

Turning to this clonotype: Because the CDR3 is missing its conserved closing phenylalanine or tryptophan, this is likely a read error. J is TRBJ2-7 and V is TRBV19; 13 positions agree with TRBD2. The CDR3 is 17 amino acids. V trimming: 6 bases; J trimming: 5 bases; junction bases outside the gene matches: 13. Germline CDR1 LNHDA, CDR2 SQIVND (reference sequence). Here the CDR3 DNA reads TGTGCCAGTAGCTCGACTAGCGGGGGGCCCCTAGGCCACGAGCAGTACTCC. Translated: CASSSTSGGPLGHEQYS.

This clonotype was observed a handful of times. The chain couples TRBV20-1 to TRBJ2-7; D is undetermined. V shed 0 bases and J shed 2 bases, with 8 bases lying between them. Germline-derived CDR1 and CDR2 are DFQATT and SNEGSKA (reference sequence). The CDR3 runs 13 residues. CDR3 nucleotides: TGCAGTGCTAGAGAGCATGGGCCCTACGAGCAGTACTTC. Amino acid sequence: CSAREHGPYEQYF.

The J gene is TRBJ2-5, the V gene TRBV28; D is uncertain. CDR3 length: 13 residues. Germline loops: CDR1 MDHEN, CDR2 SYDVKM. V gave up 2 bases and J gave up 1 base, with 5 bases separating them. Here the CDR3 reads CASSLALQETQYF. The CDR3 DNA follows: TGTGCCAGCAGTTTAGCCCTCCAAGAGACCCAGTACTTC.

This clonotype is labeled medium-sized (0.01 to 0.1%). J is TRBJ2-5 and V is TRBV2, with TRBD1 as a possible D gene (6 bases). Trimming took 5 bases from V and 1 from J, leaving 14 bases between them. Germline CDR1 SNHLY, CDR2 FYNNEI. The CDR3 sequence is 15 residues long. This CDR3 reads CASSIGTLIQETQYF. The CDR3 DNA reads TGTGCCAGCAGTATAGGGACACTTATCCAAGAGACCCAGTACTTC.

By sample fraction, this clonotype is medium-sized. The chain recombines TRBV19 with TRBJ1-5, with 8 positions matching TRBD1. From germline, CDR1 is LNHDA and CDR2 SQIVND (reference sequence). The V gene end was trimmed by 5 bases and the J gene end by 0 bases; junction bases not matched to a gene: 6. This CDR3 comprises 16 residues. Here the CDR3 reads CASSGTGVRSNQPQHF. In DNA, the CDR3 is TGTGCCAGTAGTGGGACAGGAGTTCGTAGCAATCAGCCCCAGCATTTT.

A note on this clonotype: One junction end disagrees with the germline gene, perhaps due to a read error. V is TRBV19 and J is TRBJ1-1, with unresolved D. This CDR3 has 13 residues. Germline V gene lookup returns CDR1 LNHDA and CDR2 SQIVND (reference sequence). CDR3 residues: CASSKYMNTEAFF. In DNA, the CDR3 is TGTGCTAGTAGTAAATACATGAACACTGAAGCTTTCTTT. Drawing the rest from reference TRBV19 and TRBJ1-1, the complete variable domain is DGGITQSPKYLFRKEGQNVTLSCEQNLNHDAMYWYRQDPGQGLRLIYYSQIVNDFQKGDIAEGYSVSREKKESFPLTVTSAQKNPTAFYLCASSKYMNTEAFFGQGTRLTVV.